This T cell receptor beta chain originates from a study of cytomegalovirus exposure and HLA in healthy donors. The V gene's germline CDR1 is SQVTM and CDR2 ANQGSEA. This CDR3 region has 13 residues. J gave up 1 base and V 6 bases, and 5 bases lay outside the gene matches. Vbeta (60) and Jbeta (13) primers were used in the PCR. Profiling relied on immunoSEQ multiplex PCR, and the TCRdb table lists in-frame clones only, not all of them. The sample lists approximately 150,000 clones, about four fifths occurring once. The origin of this receptor is a man aged 35 to 55 in good health and CMV-seronegative. Sequencing used PBMCs. This rearrangement joins TRBV29-1 to TRBJ1-1; 7 bases map to TRBD1. DNA of the CDR3: TGCAGCGTGGTGACAGGGACGAACACTGAAGCTTTCTTT. This encodes CSVVTGTNTEAFF.